These 13 T cell receptor beta chains originate from one sample sequenced in a study of cytomegalovirus exposure and HLA in healthy donors. The PCR ran on 60 Vbeta and 13 Jbeta primers. Generated by immunoSEQ multiplex PCR, the TCRdb table keeps only in-frame clones and is missing some. The clone table shows some 120,000 clones, with the ten largest holding about 2.3%. The specimen was PBMCs. The receptor source for this set is a middle-aged man in good health and CMV-seronegative.

The chain uses TRBV19 and TRBJ2-3; the match to TRBD2 covers 8 bases. With 2 bases clipped from V and 4 bases from J, the junction kept 5 bases outside the gene matches. This CDR3 region has 15 residues. Germline values: CDR1 LNHDA, CDR2 SQIVND (reference sequence). The CDR3 loop reads CASSIRNGRADTQYF. In DNA, the CDR3 is TGTGCCAGTAGTATAAGAAACGGGAGGGCAGATACGCAGTATTTT.

The chain has TRBV5-1 and TRBJ2-1; 9 bases agree with TRBD2. Germline V gene lookup returns CDR1 SGHRS and CDR2 YFSETQ. Trimming removed 0 bases from V and 4 bases from J; junction bases left unmatched: 5. The CDR3 has 16 amino acids. The DNA for the CDR3 is TGCGCCAGCAGCTTGGCACTAGCGGGCGGTTACAATGAGCAGTTCTTC. It translates to CASSLALAGGYNEQFF.

V and J are TRBV4-2 and TRBJ1-5; the match to TRBD1 covers 8 bases. The germline CDR1 and CDR2 sequences are LGHNA and YNFKEQ. J was trimmed by 4 bases and V by 1 base; bases with no gene match: 3. The CDR3 extends over 15 amino acids. The CDR3 region is CASSQARDRNQPQHF. The CDR3 DNA follows: TGTGCCAGCAGCCAAGCGCGGGACAGGAATCAGCCCCAGCATTTT.

This chain joins TRBV6-1 and TRBJ1-5; no reliable D call. With 7 bases removed from V and 10 bases from J, the gap between germline ends came to 11 bases. Germline V lookup: CDR1 MNHNS, CDR2 SASEGT. The CDR3 totals 11 residues. This chain's CDR3 is CASKLGGPQHF. In DNA form, the CDR3 reads TGTGCCAGCAAACTTGGAGGCCCCCAGCATTTT.

Note on this clone: A junction boundary mismatches the germline segment, possibly from a read error. V gene TRBV7-7 combines with J gene TRBJ2-1, with D perhaps TRBD2 (6 bases). Germline CDR1 SSHAT, CDR2 FNYEAQ (reference sequence). There are 14 residues in the CDR3. The CDR3 here is CASSLVWGENEQFF. The DNA for the CDR3 is TGTGCTAGCAGCTTAGTGTGGGGGGAGAATGAGCAGTTCTTC.

The chain carries TRBV7-9 and TRBJ1-5; D might be TRBD1 (5 bases). The CDR3 spans 12 residues. Trimming took off 8 bases at V and 3 bases at J, with 8 bases between the two ends. Germline CDR1 SEHNR, CDR2 FQNEAQ (reference sequence). As DNA, the CDR3 is TGTGCCAGCGGAGGGACCAATCAGCCCCAGCATTTT. This gives the protein CASGGTNQPQHF.

The chain's CDR3 is CASSPNQGIIQPQHF. For the CDR3, the DNA is TGTGCCAGCTCACCAAATCAGGGTATCATTCAGCCCCAGCATTTT. The chain joins TRBV18 to TRBJ1-5; a weak D match, TRBD1 (5 bases). This CDR3 is 15 amino acids long. V was trimmed by 2 bases and J by 6 bases, leaving 14 bases between them. Germline loops: CDR1 KGHSH, CDR2 LQKENI.

V gene TRBV6-1 combines with J gene TRBJ2-1, with 10 bases matching TRBD2. V lost 8 bases and J lost 7; bases outside the gene matches: 5. CDR1 is MNHNS, CDR2 SASEGT, per germline. CDR3 length: 13 amino acids. The CDR3 reads CASGASGRNEQFF. Written as DNA, the CDR3 is TGTGCCAGCGGGGCTAGCGGGAGAAATGAGCAGTTCTTC.

This sequence joins TRBV6-5 and TRBJ1-5, with a possible D match to TRBD1 (5 bases). CDR3 size: 16 residues. Germline CDR1 and CDR2: MNHEY and SVGAGI. The V gene lost 6 bases and the J gene lost 4 bases, with 19 bases spanning the gap. CDR3 DNA sequence: TGTGCCAGCAGCTACAACGCGGGGGGTGGAAATCAGCCCCAGCATTTT. It yields the protein CASSYNAGGGNQPQHF.

By frequency, this clone is medium-sized. This chain joins TRBV4-1 and TRBJ1-3; D might be TRBD1 (6 bases). The germline V and J ends were trimmed by 4 bases and 6 bases, with 16 bases remaining between them. Germline lookup yields CDR1 MGHRA and CDR2 YSYEKL. The CDR3 is 15 residues long. In DNA form, the CDR3 reads TGCGCCAGCAGCCCCGTGCAGGGGTTTGCAAACACCATATATTTT. It encodes CASSPVQGFANTIYF.

The chain is built from TRBV7-9 and TRBJ2-7; D possibly corresponds to TRBD1 (6 bases). CDR3 length: 13 amino acids. V lost 5 bases, J lost 6 bases, and 14 bases lay in between. CDR1 SEHNR and CDR2 FQNEAQ come from the germline V gene (reference sequence). The CDR3 nucleotides read TGTGCCAGCAGCGCCCGACAGGAAAGCGAGCAGTACTTC. This encodes CASSARQESEQYF.

This chain links TRBV7-3 with TRBJ2-3; 8 bases are a match to TRBD1. Trimming cost V 4 bases and J 2 bases; bases outside gene matches: 2. This CDR3 has 14 residues. Germline V CDR1 and CDR2: SGHTA, FQGTGA. DNA for the CDR3: TGTGCCAGCAGCTCGGGACAGGCCACAGATACGCAGTATTTT. The encoded protein is CASSSGQATDTQYF.

V gene TRBV19 combines with J gene TRBJ1-5; a weak D match, TRBD1 (5 bases). From germline, CDR1 is LNHDA and CDR2 SQIVND (reference sequence). The V and J ends lost 2 bases and 5 bases respectively, with 7 bases between them. This CDR3 comprises 13 residues. The CDR3 DNA reads as TGTGCCAGTAGTATATGGGGGGATCAGCCCCAGCATTTT. Amino acids: CASSIWGDQPQHF.